The 5 T cell receptor beta chains given below trace back to one sample, sequenced in a study of T cell repertoires in cytomegalovirus infection. TCRdb passed the reads through MiXCR, listing each CDR3 protein once. This sample has a few hundred thousand distinct CDR3 sequences; under 45% occur once, and the top ten carry around 48%. Their recognized antigens are unknown. Material: cultured PBMCs, obtained from culture after CMV antigen stimulation. The origin of the receptors is a human donor in good health (CMV status not recorded). Some clones in this sample may be carry-over from other donors' samples.

This clonotype was observed at least ten times. CDR3 protein: CASSYTHGETQYF. In nucleotides, the CDR3 is TGTGCCAGCAGCTATACCCACGGAGAGACCCAGTACTTC. V and J are TRBV7-8 and TRBJ2-5, with D unresolved. The V gene's germline CDR1 is SGHVS and CDR2 FQNEAQ. The V and J ends lost 4 bases and 4 bases respectively, with 10 bases between them. The CDR3 totals 13 residues.

This chain uses TRBV12-3 or TRBV12-4 with TRBJ1-2; D might be TRBD1 (6 bases). The V end was cut by 8 bases, the J end by 7 bases, with 20 bases between. CDR3 length equals 14 residues. The CDR3 nucleotides are TGTGCCAGCTCCCTTGAAGGGGGGCAGGGTGGCTACACCTTC. It specifies CASSLEGGQGGYTF.

This clonotype occurred a few times. V gene TRBV28 combines with J gene TRBJ1-6; D might be TRBD1 (6 bases). This CDR3 region has 17 residues. CDR1 is MDHEN, CDR2 SYDVKM, per germline. The V and J ends lost 6 bases and 0 bases respectively, with 15 bases between them. The CDR3 sequence is CASSYTGRSSYNSPLHF. CDR3 DNA: TGTGCCAGCAGCTATACAGGGCGGAGCTCCTATAATTCACCCCTCCACTTT. The full variable domain, rest sourced from reference TRBV28 and TRBJ1-6, is DVKVTQSSRYLVKRTGEKVFLECVQDMDHENMFWYRQDPGLGLRLIYFSYDVKMKEKGDIPEGYSVSREKKERFSLILESASTNQTSMYLCASSYTGRSSYNSPLHFGNGTRLTVT.

In its sample, this clonotype was seen once. The chain carries TRBV11-2 and TRBJ2-4; no reliable D call. The germline gives CDR1 SGHAT, CDR2 FQNNGV. This CDR3 is built from 13 residues. The V end was cut by 0 bases, the J end by 12 bases, with 12 bases between. The CDR3, as DNA: TGTGCCAGCAGCTTAGATAGGGCTTGGGCTCAGTACTTC. Residues: CASSLDRAWAQYF.

The CDR3 loop is CASSYLGLAGSPEQFF. The CDR3 region has the DNA TGTGCCAGCAGTTACCTGGGACTAGCGGGATCCCCAGAGCAGTTCTTC. The rearrangement uses TRBV6-6 and TRBJ2-1; TRBD2 matches at 13 bases. The CDR3 extends over 16 amino acids. Germline CDR1 and CDR2: MNHNY and SVGAGI (reference sequence). Germline trimming cut 2 bases from V and 10 bases from J; bases unmatched to any gene: 8.